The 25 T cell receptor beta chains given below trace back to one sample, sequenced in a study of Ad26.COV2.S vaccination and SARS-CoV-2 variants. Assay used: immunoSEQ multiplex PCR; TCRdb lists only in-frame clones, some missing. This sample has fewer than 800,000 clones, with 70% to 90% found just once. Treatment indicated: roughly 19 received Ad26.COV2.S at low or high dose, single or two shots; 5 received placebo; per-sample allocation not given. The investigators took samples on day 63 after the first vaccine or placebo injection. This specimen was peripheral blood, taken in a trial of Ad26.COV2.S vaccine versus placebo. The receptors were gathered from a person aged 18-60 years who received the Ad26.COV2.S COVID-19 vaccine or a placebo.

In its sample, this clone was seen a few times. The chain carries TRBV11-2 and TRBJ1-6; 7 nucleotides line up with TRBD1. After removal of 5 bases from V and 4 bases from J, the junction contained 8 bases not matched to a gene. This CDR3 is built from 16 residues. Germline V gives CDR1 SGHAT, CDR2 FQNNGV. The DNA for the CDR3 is TGTGCCAGCAGCCCGGGACAGACGACTTATAATTCACCCCTCCACTTT. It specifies CASSPGQTTYNSPLHF.

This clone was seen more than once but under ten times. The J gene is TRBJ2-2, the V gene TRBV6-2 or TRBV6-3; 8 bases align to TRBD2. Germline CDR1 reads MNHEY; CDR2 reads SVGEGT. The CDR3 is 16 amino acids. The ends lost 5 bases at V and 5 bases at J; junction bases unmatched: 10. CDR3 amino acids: CASSPRAGGWTGELFF. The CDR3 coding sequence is TGTGCCAGCAGTCCCCGTGCGGGGGGCTGGACCGGGGAGCTGTTTTTT.

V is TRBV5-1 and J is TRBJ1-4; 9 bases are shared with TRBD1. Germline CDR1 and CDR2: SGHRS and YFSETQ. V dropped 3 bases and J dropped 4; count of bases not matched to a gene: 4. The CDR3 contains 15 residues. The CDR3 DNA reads TGCGCCAGCAGCTGGGGACAGGGCCTTAATGAAAAACTGTTTTTT. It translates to CASSWGQGLNEKLFF.

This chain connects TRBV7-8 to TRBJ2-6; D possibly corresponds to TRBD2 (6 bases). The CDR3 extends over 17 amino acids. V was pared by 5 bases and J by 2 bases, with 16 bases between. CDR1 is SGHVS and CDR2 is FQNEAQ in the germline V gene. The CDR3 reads CASSPGLGRPGANVLTF. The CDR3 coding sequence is TGTGCCAGCAGCCCAGGGCTGGGGAGGCCTGGGGCCAACGTCCTGACTTTC.

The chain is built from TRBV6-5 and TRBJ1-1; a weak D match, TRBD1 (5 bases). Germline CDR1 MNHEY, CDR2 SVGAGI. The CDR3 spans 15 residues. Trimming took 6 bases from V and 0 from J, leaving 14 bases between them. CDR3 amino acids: CASSPPLGVNTEAFF. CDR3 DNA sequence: TGTGCCAGCAGCCCACCCCTAGGGGTGAACACTGAAGCTTTCTTT.

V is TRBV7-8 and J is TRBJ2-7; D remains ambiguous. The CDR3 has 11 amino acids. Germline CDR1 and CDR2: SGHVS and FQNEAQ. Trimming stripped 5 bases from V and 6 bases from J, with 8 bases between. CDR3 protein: CASSPSSEQYF. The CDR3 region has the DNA TGTGCCAGCAGCCCCTCTAGCGAGCAGTACTTC.

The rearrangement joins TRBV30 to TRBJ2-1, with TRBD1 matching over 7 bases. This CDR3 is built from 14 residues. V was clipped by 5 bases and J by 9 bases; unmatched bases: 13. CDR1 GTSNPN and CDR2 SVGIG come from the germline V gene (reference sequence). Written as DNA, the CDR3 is TGTGCCTGGGGTTTGGACAGGATCGTTCCTGAGCAGTTCTTC. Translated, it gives CAWGLDRIVPEQFF.

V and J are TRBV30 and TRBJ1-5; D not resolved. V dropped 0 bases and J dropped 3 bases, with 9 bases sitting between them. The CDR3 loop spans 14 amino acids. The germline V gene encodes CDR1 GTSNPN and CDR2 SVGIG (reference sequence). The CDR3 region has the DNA TGTGCCTGGAGTGTCGGCAGGCTCAATCAGCCCCAGCATTTT. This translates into CAWSVGRLNQPQHF.

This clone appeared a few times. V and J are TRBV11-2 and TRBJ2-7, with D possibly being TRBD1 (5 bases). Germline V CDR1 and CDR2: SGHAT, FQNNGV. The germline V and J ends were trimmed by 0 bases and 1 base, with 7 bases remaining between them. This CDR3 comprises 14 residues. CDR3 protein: CASSLDRVSYEQYF. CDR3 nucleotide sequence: TGTGCCAGCAGCTTAGACAGGGTGTCCTACGAGCAGTACTTC.

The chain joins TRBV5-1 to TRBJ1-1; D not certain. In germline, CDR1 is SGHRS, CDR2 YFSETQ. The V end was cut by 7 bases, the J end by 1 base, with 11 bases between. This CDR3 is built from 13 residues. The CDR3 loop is CASQQSENTEAFF. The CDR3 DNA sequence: TGCGCCAGCCAACAGAGTGAGAACACTGAAGCTTTCTTT.

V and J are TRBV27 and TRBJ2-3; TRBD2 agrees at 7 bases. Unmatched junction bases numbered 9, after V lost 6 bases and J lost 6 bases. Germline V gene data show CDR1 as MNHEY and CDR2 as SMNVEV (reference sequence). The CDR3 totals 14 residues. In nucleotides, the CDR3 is TGTGCCAGCAGACCGAATGGGGGAGGGGATACGCAGTATTTT. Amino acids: CASRPNGGGDTQYF.

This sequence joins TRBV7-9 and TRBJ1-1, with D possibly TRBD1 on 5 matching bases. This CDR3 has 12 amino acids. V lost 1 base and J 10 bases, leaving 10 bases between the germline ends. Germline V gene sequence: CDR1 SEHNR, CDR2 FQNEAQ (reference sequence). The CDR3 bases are TGTGCCAGCAGCTTAGGACTAGGGGTAGCTTTCTTT. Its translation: CASSLGLGVAFF.

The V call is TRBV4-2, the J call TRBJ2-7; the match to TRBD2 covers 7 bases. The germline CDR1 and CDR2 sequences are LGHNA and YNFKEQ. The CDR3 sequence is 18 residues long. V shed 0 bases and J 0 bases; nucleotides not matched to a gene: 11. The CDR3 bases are TGTGCCAGCAGCCAAGAGAGGGCGCTAGCGGATAGCTCCTACGAGCAGTACTTC. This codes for CASSQERALADSSYEQYF.

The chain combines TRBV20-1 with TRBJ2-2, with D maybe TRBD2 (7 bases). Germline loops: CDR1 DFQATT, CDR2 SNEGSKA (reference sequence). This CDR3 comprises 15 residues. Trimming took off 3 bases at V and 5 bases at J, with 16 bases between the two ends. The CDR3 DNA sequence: TGCAGTGCTAGTTTCCAGGGAGGGGGGACCGGGGAGCTGTTTTTT. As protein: CSASFQGGGTGELFF.

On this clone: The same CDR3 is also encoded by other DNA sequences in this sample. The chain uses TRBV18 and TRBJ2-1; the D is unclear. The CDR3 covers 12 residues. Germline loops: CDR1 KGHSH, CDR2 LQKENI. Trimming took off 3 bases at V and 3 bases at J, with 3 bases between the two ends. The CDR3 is CASSPDYNEQFF. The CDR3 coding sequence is TGTGCCAGCTCACCTGACTACAATGAGCAGTTCTTC.

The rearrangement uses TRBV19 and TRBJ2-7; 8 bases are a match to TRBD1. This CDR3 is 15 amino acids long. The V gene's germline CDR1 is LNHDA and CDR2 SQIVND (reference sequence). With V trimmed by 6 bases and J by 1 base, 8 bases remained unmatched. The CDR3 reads CASSTRTGISYEQYF. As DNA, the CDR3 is TGTGCCAGTAGCACCAGGACAGGGATTTCCTACGAGCAGTACTTC.

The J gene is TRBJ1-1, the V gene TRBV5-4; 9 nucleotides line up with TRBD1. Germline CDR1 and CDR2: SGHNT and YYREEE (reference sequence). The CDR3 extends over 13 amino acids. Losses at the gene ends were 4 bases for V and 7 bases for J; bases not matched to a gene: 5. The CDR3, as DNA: TGTGCCAGCAGCCCACAGGGGGCGGTTGAAGCTTTCTTT. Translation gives CASSPQGAVEAFF.

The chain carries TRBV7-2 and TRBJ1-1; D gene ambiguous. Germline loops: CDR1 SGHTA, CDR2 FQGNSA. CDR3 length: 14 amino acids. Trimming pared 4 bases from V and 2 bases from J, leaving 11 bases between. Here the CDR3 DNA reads TGTGCCAGCAGCTCCTCAGGCGGCAACACTGAAGCTTTCTTT. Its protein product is CASSSSGGNTEAFF.

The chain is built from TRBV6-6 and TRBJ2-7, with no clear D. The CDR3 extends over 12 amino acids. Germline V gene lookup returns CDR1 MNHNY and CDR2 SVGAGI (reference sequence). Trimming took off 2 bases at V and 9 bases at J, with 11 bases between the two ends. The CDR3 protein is CASSYAGGMQYF. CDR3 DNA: TGTGCCAGCAGTTACGCCGGTGGGATGCAGTACTTC.

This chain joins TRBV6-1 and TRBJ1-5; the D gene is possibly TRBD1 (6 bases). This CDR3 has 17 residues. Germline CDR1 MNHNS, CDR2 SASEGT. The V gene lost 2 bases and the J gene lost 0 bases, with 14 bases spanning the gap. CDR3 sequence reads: CASSESQGILSNQPQHF. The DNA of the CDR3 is TGTGCCAGCAGTGAATCACAGGGAATCCTTAGCAATCAGCCCCAGCATTTT.

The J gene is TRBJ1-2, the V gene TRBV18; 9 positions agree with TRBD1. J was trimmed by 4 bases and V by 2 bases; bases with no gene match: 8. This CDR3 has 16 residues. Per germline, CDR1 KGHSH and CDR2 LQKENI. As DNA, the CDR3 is TGTGCCAGCTCACCAGTGGGGACAGGGAATCCCTATGGCTACACCTTC. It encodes CASSPVGTGNPYGYTF.

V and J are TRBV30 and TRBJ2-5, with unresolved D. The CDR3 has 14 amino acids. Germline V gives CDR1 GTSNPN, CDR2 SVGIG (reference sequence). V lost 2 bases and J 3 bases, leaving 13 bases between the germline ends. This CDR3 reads CAWSISQVEETQYF. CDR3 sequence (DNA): TGTGCCTGGAGTATAAGCCAGGTCGAAGAGACCCAGTACTTC.

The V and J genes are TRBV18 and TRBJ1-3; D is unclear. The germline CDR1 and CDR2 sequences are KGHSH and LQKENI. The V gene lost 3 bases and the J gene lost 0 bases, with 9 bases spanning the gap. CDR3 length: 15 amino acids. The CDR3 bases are TGTGCCAGCTCACCGATGGAGAGCTCTGGAAACACCATATATTTT. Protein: CASSPMESSGNTIYF.

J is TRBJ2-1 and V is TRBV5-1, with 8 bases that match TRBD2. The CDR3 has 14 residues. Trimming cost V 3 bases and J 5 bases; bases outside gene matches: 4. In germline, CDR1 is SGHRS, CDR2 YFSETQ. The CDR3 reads CASSSPGGNNEQFF. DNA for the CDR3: TGCGCCAGCAGCTCCCCGGGAGGGAACAATGAGCAGTTCTTC.

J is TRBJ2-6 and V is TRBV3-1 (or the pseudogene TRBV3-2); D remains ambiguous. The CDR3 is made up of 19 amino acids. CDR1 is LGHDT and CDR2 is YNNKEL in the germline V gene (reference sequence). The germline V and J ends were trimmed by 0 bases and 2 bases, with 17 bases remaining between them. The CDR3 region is CASSQDGRHPSAGANVLTF. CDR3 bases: TGTGCCAGCAGCCAAGACGGAAGACACCCGAGCGCTGGGGCCAACGTCCTGACTTTC.